The sequence of this TCR beta chain was determined in a study of blood T cell repertoires in COVID-19 (dated by TCRdb to 2020 to 2021). Regarding the research as a whole: Samples covering the acute and convalescent phases of COVID-19 were provided by collaborators in the United States, Italy and Spain. The prospective study material was composed of cDNA or gDNA derived from T cells, B-cell-depleted T cells, or PBMCs. The dataset comprised deeply sampled blood TCRbeta repertoires from subjects exposed to, actively infected with, or recovered from COVID-19. The repertoires were released in a freely available public database meant as a resource for research on the immune response to SARS-CoV-2. The samples were drawn from two sources: the first 160 participants of the ongoing ImmuneRACE study, and 950 to 1,500 subjects contributed by 6 global collaborators. A de-identified subject ID, COVID-19 status, age in years and sex were almost always included in the sample metadata. HLA class I and class II types, where available, came from metadata supplied by the sample provider rather than from assay-based typing.

This clone showed up just a few times. Its antigen is currently not known. The record has no base qualities; no much larger clone is one base away. The collaborating institutions used their own protocols to collect whole blood in K2EDTA tubes. For TCRbeta analysis, collaborators shipped samples as frozen whole blood, isolated PBMCs, or DNA extracted from either of those sample types. The study at large found these results: Clinical and demographic metadata were provided uncurated, with the amount varying by source and participant.

The CDR3 covers 17 residues, taking in both the cysteine and the phenylalanine. This entry keeps only the CDR3 DNA: 51 bases, framed from base 1. As encoded in the germline V gene, CDR1 is LGHNA while CDR2 is YSLEER. V loses 3 bases, J loses 5 bases, and the germline ends lie 22 bases apart. TCRbeta CDR3 regions were amplified from genomic DNA by means of the immunoSEQ Assay, a bias-controlled multiplex PCR. Per the authors' processing: The number of nucleated cells in each sample was estimated by amplification of reference gene primers within the assay. To quantify the absolute abundance of each unique TCRbeta CDR3 rearrangement, sequence reads were collapsed and filtered. For each sample, productive Simpson clonality was calculated as the square root of Simpson's diversity index across productive rearrangements. The immuneACCESS repertoire file appears here via TCRdb, limited to in-frame rearrangements. These files lack a portion of the clones; in checked studies, under half of the deficit traces to unresolved V genes, and the cause of the others is not known. D and trimming were read from the DNA, whereas the V and J calls and clone size are those reported in that table. The sample table shows fewer than 130,000 clones, and 75% to 90% are seen once. Roughly 30% of the sample rests with the top ten.

The sequence was collected from a woman aged 80 or over with acute or convalescent COVID-19. Sequences were obtained from peripheral blood. The chain joins TRBV4-3 to TRBJ1-1, and the D gene may be TRBD1, 5 bases matching. CDR3 sequence: CASSQSITQGRRTEAFF. The nucleotides are TGCGCCAGCAGCCAGTCAATTACCCAGGGTCGTAGAACTGAAGCTTTCTTT.